This paragraph reports one T cell receptor beta chain. Only a few counts were recorded for this clonotype. No antigen is known for it. Nothing much larger sits one base from this clone, and base qualities are not available. The library was produced with PCR. Sequencing took place on an Illumina HiSeq 2500. TCR libraries were prepared with molecular barcoding, using unique molecular identifiers to normalize TCRbeta repertoire quantification. Through fastp at Q25 and MiXCR, TCRdb rebuilt clones from the public reads, retaining in-frame beta chains. Each CDR3 protein gets just one entry, which takes the most common genes and DNA from the rows behind it. The sample includes some 490,000 distinct CDR3 sequences, with 12% observed a single time. About 5.6% of the sample belongs to the ten largest clones. The data derive from a study of T-cell reconstitution after alpha-beta-depleted transplantation in children listed by TCRdb under 2016. With respect to the entire study: The study quantitatively tracked T-cell immune reconstitution after TCRalphabeta/CD19-depleted allogeneic hematopoietic cell transplantation in children using TCR repertoire profiling.

The germline V gene yields SGDLS for CDR1 and YYNGEE for CDR2. From the cysteine up to the phenylalanine, the CDR3 has a length of 15 residues. Of all the DNA, just the CDR3 is kept, 45 bases in frame from base 1. Relative to germline, V is 1 base shorter and J is 3 bases shorter, with 11 bases between their ends. The sample was PBMCs from the stem cell graft donor, taken from the stem cell graft. The sequence derives from a human donor who donated a stem cell graft to a child with combined immunodeficiency. The chain joins TRBV9 to TRBJ1-5; there is no confident call for the D gene. The CDR3 protein is CASSVMGDTNQPQHF. The nucleotide sequence reads TGTGCCAGCAGCGTAATGGGAGACACCAATCAGCCCCAGCATTTT.